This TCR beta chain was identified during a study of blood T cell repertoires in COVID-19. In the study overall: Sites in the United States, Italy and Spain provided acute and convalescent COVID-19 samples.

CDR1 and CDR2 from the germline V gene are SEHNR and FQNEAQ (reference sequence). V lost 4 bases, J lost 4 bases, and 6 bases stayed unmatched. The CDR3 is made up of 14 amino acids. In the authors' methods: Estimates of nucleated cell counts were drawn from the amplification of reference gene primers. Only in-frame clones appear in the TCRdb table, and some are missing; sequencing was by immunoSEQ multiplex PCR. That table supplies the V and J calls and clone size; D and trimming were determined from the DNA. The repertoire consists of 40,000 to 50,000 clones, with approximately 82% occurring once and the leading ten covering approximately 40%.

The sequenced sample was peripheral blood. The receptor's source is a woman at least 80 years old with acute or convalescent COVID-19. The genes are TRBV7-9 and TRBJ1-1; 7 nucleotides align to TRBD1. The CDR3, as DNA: TGTGCCAGCAGCTCACAGGGGAGTAGCACTGAAGCTTTCTTT. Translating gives CASSSQGSSTEAFF.